A selection of T cell receptor beta chains follows, all from one sample in a study of response to subunit inactivated influenza vaccine. TCRdb redid the calling of the RT-PCR reads with MiXCR, one entry per CDR3 protein. Of about 570,000 distinct CDR3 sequences listed, 10% to 12% are singletons. The sample was also reused in another study, on T cells expressing NK-cell markers.

The specimen was PBMCs from blood, collected on the day of vaccination. The receptors originated from a man aged 50 to 60 who received an inactivated influenza vaccine. Both conserved end residues are part of each CDR3. Fields, in order: clone size, V gene, J gene, D gene, CDR3 protein, CDR3 DNA. D genes are given only for firm matches. Only some rows state a clone size, as once, few, many or a class for expanded clones.

NA	TRBV15	TRBJ2-3	TRBD2	CATSGLAGGVWGTDTQYF	TGTGCCACCAGCGGACTAGCGGGAGGGGTTTGGGGCACAGATACGCAGTATTTT
NA	TRBV12-3/TRBV12-4	TRBJ2-3	NA	CASRPRQSTDTQYF	TGTGCCAGCAGACCCCGACAGAGCACAGATACGCAGTATTTT
NA	TRBV11-2	TRBJ2-7	NA	CASSPWSYEQYF	TGTGCCAGCAGCCCCTGGTCCTACGAGCAGTACTTC
NA	TRBV20-1	TRBJ2-3	NA	CSARSSQRGSTDTQYF	TGCAGTGCTAGAAGCAGTCAGAGGGGCAGCACAGATACGCAGTATTTT
NA	TRBV20-1	TRBJ2-7	NA	CSASPPRDSYEQYF	TGCAGTGCTAGTCCTCCGCGCGACTCCTACGAGCAGTACTTC
few	TRBV12-3/TRBV12-4	TRBJ2-3	NA	CASSLAGGRGDTQYF	TGTGCCAGCAGTTTAGCGGGGGGGCGAGGAGATACGCAGTATTTT
NA	TRBV20-1	TRBJ2-3	TRBD2	CSARGGTSGSVGTQYF	TGCAGTGCTAGAGGCGGGACTAGCGGGAGCGTCGGTACGCAGTATTTT
NA	TRBV4-2	TRBJ2-1	NA	CASSQDLAGPSYNEQFF	TGTGCCAGCAGCCAAGATCTTGCGGGCCCCTCCTACAATGAGCAGTTCTTC
NA	TRBV10-3	TRBJ2-7	NA	CAISEATYEQYF	TGTGCCATCAGTGAGGCTACGTACGAGCAGTACTTC
few	TRBV19	TRBJ2-3	NA	CASSMKSKGDTQYF	TGTGCCAGTAGTATGAAAAGCAAGGGAGATACGCAGTATTTT
few	TRBV5-1	TRBJ2-5	NA	CASSSGPKETQYF	TGCGCCAGCAGCTCCGGACCGAAAGAGACCCAGTACTTC
few	TRBV5-1	TRBJ2-7	TRBD1	CASSFALFPGTGIFYEQYF	TGCGCCAGCAGCTTCGCGCTATTTCCCGGGACAGGGATCTTCTACGAGCAGTACTTC
NA	TRBV9	TRBJ2-5	TRBD1	CASTGTAHGKETQYF	TGTGCCAGCACCGGGACAGCTCACGGTAAAGAGACCCAGTACTTC
NA	TRBV3-1	TRBJ2-7	NA	CASSHRTRGGKQYF	TGTGCCAGCAGCCATCGCACTAGGGGGGGAAAGCAGTACTTC
NA	TRBV15	TRBJ2-1	TRBD2	CATSREVAGGFYNEQFF	TGTGCCACCAGCAGAGAGGTAGCGGGAGGTTTCTACAATGAGCAGTTCTTC
NA	TRBV7-9	TRBJ1-2	NA	CASSFTAGYGYTF	TGTGCCAGCAGCTTTACAGCAGGCTATGGCTACACCTTC
few	TRBV20-1	TRBJ1-5	TRBD1	CSAEQGGFNQPQHF	TGCAGTGCTGAACAGGGGGGGTTCAATCAGCCCCAGCATTTT
many	TRBV28	TRBJ2-1	NA	CASSSDTMSYNEQFF	TGTGCCAGCAGCTCGGACACGATGTCCTACAATGAGCAGTTCTTC
few	TRBV20-1	TRBJ2-5	TRBD1	CSALIDRDLTQYF	TGCAGTGCCCTAATTGACAGGGATTTGACCCAGTACTTC
many	TRBV7-7	TRBJ2-1	NA	CASSLVPSSYNEQFF	TGTGCCAGCAGCTTAGTCCCTAGCTCCTACAATGAGCAGTTCTTC
NA	TRBV12-3/TRBV12-4	TRBJ2-7	TRBD2	CASSLYGGGAYEQYF	TGTGCCAGCAGTTTGTATGGCGGGGGGGCCTACGAGCAGTACTTC
few	TRBV5-1	TRBJ2-5	NA	CASSLASLEETQYF	TGCGCCAGCAGCTTGGCCAGTTTGGAAGAGACCCAGTACTTC
NA	TRBV4-2	TRBJ1-5	TRBD1	CASSQYGGGADQPQHF	TGTGCCAGCAGCCAATATGGAGGGGGCGCCGATCAGCCCCAGCATTTT
many	TRBV20-1	TRBJ2-5	NA	CSAREETQYF	TGCAGTGCTAGAGAAGAGACCCAGTACTTC
few	TRBV5-1	TRBJ2-5	NA	CASSLGDSGKIWETQYF	TGCGCCAGCAGCTTGGGAGACAGCGGAAAGATATGGGAGACCCAGTACTTC
many	TRBV7-2	TRBJ2-7	NA	CASSLVLYEQYF	TGTGCCAGCAGCTTAGTCCTCTACGAGCAGTACTTC
many	TRBV12-3/TRBV12-4	TRBJ2-3	NA	CASSLAWGTDTQYF	TGTGCCAGCAGTTTGGCCTGGGGCACAGATACGCAGTATTTT
many	TRBV6-5	TRBJ2-7	NA	CASSYVQGYGEQYF	TGTGCCAGCAGTTACGTACAAGGGTATGGGGAGCAGTACTTC
few	TRBV5-6	TRBJ2-5	NA	CASSLMFEETQYF	TGTGCCAGCAGCTTGATGTTTGAAGAGACCCAGTACTTC
NA	TRBV20-1	TRBJ2-1	TRBD2	CSAPGGPGTSGRDHNEQFF	TGCAGTGCCCCCGGTGGCCCTGGGACTAGCGGGAGGGACCACAATGAGCAGTTCTTC
few	TRBV28	TRBJ2-3	TRBD2	CASSPRTSGGASTDTQYF	TGTGCCAGCAGTCCACGGACTAGCGGGGGGGCTAGCACAGATACGCAGTATTTT
NA	TRBV15	TRBJ2-1	TRBD2	CATSPGLAGITYNEQFF	TGTGCCACCAGCCCTGGACTAGCGGGAATCACCTACAATGAGCAGTTCTTC
NA	TRBV14	TRBJ2-1	NA	CASSQEAGGEQFF	TGTGCCAGCAGCCAAGAAGCCGGCGGTGAGCAGTTCTTC
few	TRBV6-2/TRBV6-3	TRBJ2-1	NA	CASSYRGPYNEQFF	TGTGCCAGCAGTTATCGGGGGCCCTACAATGAGCAGTTCTTC
NA	TRBV6-5	TRBJ2-2	TRBD1	CASSYSRGLRSDTGELFF	TGTGCCAGCAGTTATTCCAGGGGGTTACGATCAGACACCGGGGAGCTGTTTTTT
once	TRBV5-1	TRBJ2-5	TRBD2	CASRTSGSAETQYF	TGCGCCAGCAGGACTAGCGGGAGCGCAGAGACCCAGTACTTC
few	TRBV24-1	TRBJ2-1	NA	CATTLPGNEQFF	TGTGCCACCACCCTACCAGGCAATGAGCAGTTCTTC
NA	TRBV27	TRBJ2-7	TRBD1	CASSLSHRGTYEQYF	TGTGCCAGCAGTTTATCCCACAGGGGGACCTACGAGCAGTACTTC
NA	TRBV3-1	TRBJ2-5	NA	CASNHWGETQYF	TGTGCCAGCAACCATTGGGGAGAGACCCAGTACTTC
few	TRBV2	TRBJ2-7	NA	CASSRARYEQYF	TGTGCCAGCAGCAGGGCGAGGTACGAGCAGTACTTC
few	TRBV6-5	TRBJ2-1	NA	CASSSPYSGREQFF	TGTGCCAGCAGTTCCCCCTATTCGGGCAGAGAGCAGTTCTTC
many	TRBV29-1	TRBJ2-5	NA	CSVVGLGETQYF	TGCAGCGTTGTTGGGCTCGGAGAGACCCAGTACTTC
few	TRBV7-3	TRBJ2-2	NA	CASSLGILQGTGELFF	TGTGCCAGCAGCTTAGGTATCCTCCAGGGAACCGGGGAGCTGTTTTTT
many	TRBV12-3/TRBV12-4	TRBJ1-2	NA	CASSLQGYGYTF	TGTGCCAGCAGTCTCCAGGGCTATGGCTACACCTTC
many	TRBV5-1	TRBJ2-7	NA	CASSPDGGQIYEQYF	TGCGCCAGCAGCCCGGACGGAGGCCAAATCTACGAGCAGTACTTC
NA	TRBV29-1	TRBJ2-5	NA	CSVEPGGETQYF	TGCAGCGTTGAACCGGGCGGGGAGACCCAGTACTTC
NA	TRBV18	TRBJ2-1	NA	CASSPISDSYNEQFF	TGTGCCAGCTCGCCCATTTCAGACTCCTACAATGAGCAGTTCTTC
NA	TRBV9	TRBJ2-2	TRBD2	CASSVVGLATGELFF	TGTGCCAGCAGCGTAGTGGGACTAGCGACCGGGGAGCTGTTTTTT
NA	TRBV29-1	TRBJ2-2	NA	CSVQWGSGELFF	TGCAGCGTTCAATGGGGGAGCGGGGAGCTGTTTTTT
many	TRBV12-3/TRBV12-4	TRBJ1-5	NA	CASSAYRYQPQHF	TGTGCCAGCAGTGCCTACAGGTACCAGCCCCAGCATTTT
NA	TRBV2	TRBJ2-5	NA	CASSPPDRVPPTQYF	TGTGCCAGCAGTCCCCCGGACAGAGTCCCACCGACCCAGTACTTC
many	TRBV12-3/TRBV12-4	TRBJ2-5	TRBD1	CASRPSPGQGEETQYF	TGTGCCAGCAGGCCTAGCCCGGGACAGGGAGAAGAGACCCAGTACTTC
few	TRBV7-9	TRBJ2-1	TRBD2	CASSSGDLGNEQFF	TGTGCCAGCAGTAGCGGGGATTTGGGCAATGAGCAGTTCTTC
few	TRBV5-5	TRBJ2-1	NA	CASSLFVSDEQFF	TGTGCCAGCAGCTTGTTTGTGTCCGATGAGCAGTTCTTC
few	TRBV21-1	TRBJ1-1	NA	CASSKHMLGQGDTEAFF	TGTGCCAGCAGCAAACACATGCTGGGACAGGGTGACACTGAAGCTTTCTTT
few	TRBV7-9	TRBJ1-1	NA	CASITGSGAAFF	TGTGCCAGCATCACAGGGTCCGGGGCGGCTTTCTTT
NA	TRBV6-6	TRBJ2-5	NA	CASSFPLLGPTTSLGETQYF	TGTGCCAGCAGTTTTCCACTCCTGGGCCCGACGACCAGCCTGGGGGAGACCCAGTACTTC
NA	TRBV20-1	TRBJ2-1	TRBD2	CSAKLAGGFEQFF	TGCAGTGCTAAACTAGCGGGAGGTTTTGAGCAGTTCTTC